Here is one T cell receptor beta chain with its context. This clone was recorded only once. Its antigen is not yet known. Base quality data are lacking; no much larger clone is found one base away. The library was built by means of the immunoSEQ multiplex PCR assay. RNA was extracted from all samples and reverse transcribed into cDNA as template for TCR sequencing. SuperScript III was used to make first-strand cDNA, primed with a 2:1 mix of oligo-dT and random hexamers. A synthetic immune receptor repertoire was used to measure amplification bias, and any remaining bias was corrected computationally. In the paper's pipeline: Raw reads were preprocessed to remove errors, and CDR3 was defined according to IMGT conventions as the region from the conserved cysteine to phenylalanine. Clonality was computed as 1 minus the Shannon entropy, with the entropy normalized by log2 of the number of productive unique TCRs. Scalp TCRbeta sequences were cross-referenced with sorted blood CD4 and CD8 repertoires so that the CD4 or CD8 identity of scalp clones could be inferred. TCRdb holds this immuneACCESS table with in-frame rearrangements only. Some clones are missing; in checked studies, unresolved V genes explain under half, and the rest has no known cause. V and J calls and clone size are those listed in that table; D and trimming were worked out from the DNA. For this sample there are 200,000 to 250,000 clones; 50% to 60% appear just once. More than 1.5% of the sample is held by the ten biggest clonotypes.

This record belongs to a study of CD8+ T cells in alopecia areata (dated by TCRdb to the late 2010s). Regarding the study in general: The treated patients, all with moderate-to-severe alopecia areata, were enrolled in an open-label pilot trial of oral tofacitinib given at 5 to 10 mg twice daily. Tofacitinib was administered for 6 to 18 months, and 6 months of follow-up off drug were then conducted to assess delayed response and recurrence. The SALT score, which quantifies the percentage of affected scalp surface area, was used to measure disease severity in treated patients. In both human patients and the C3H/HeJ mouse model, the study applied high-throughput TCRbeta sequencing to look at T cell clonal expansion in alopecia areata. Human TCRbeta sequencing covered scalp tissue and sorted CD4+ and CD8+ peripheral blood T cells from patchy and totalis/universalis alopecia areata patients and healthy controls. Biopsies were taken from tofacitinib-treated patients at baseline and at 4 and 24 weeks of treatment, and a later scalp biopsy was taken in several of the tofacitinib-treated patients. Scalp clonality was compared among normal scalp (n=4), patchy alopecia areata scalp (n=8), and alopecia totalis/universalis scalp (n=8). RNA was obtained with the PAXgene miRNA kit for fixed scalp, the miRNeasy kit for PBMCs, and the RNeasy kit for mouse skin. immunoSEQ multiplex PCR using 35 Vbeta forward primers and 13 Jbeta reverse primers was used to amplify TCRbeta CDR3 regions. What the work shows at the level of the full study, not this receptor alone: Tofacitinib significantly decreased scalp clonality and the number of expanded CD8+ clones among the top 100 scalp clones. Scalp TCR repertoire analysis is complicated because resident alphabeta T cells in normal human skin are also sequenced, whereas mouse skin is dominated by gammadelta T cells. During tofacitinib treatment, many expanded lesional clones stuck around in both scalp and blood, and this persistence may partly explain why relapse happens after treatment is stopped. Higher clonality and more expanded CD8+ clones were observed in lesional scalp than in normal scalp, particularly in alopecia totalis/universalis, a finding suggestive of antigenic drive. The treated cohort was small, with a single nonresponder, so links between baseline CD8+ expansion and response need larger studies. Shared TCR sequences between patients were less evident than in mice, which may be partly attributable to HLA diversity in the patient population.

What the time point label conveys for this sample: approximately 4 weeks on oral tofacitinib. The treatment or condition label of this sample denotes: oral pan-JAK inhibitor, 5-10 mg twice daily. From alopecia areata patients, peripheral blood was collected along with lesional scalp punch biopsies. PBMCs were isolated by density centrifugation and stained for CD3, CD4 and CD8, and CD4+ and CD8+ T cells were sorted on a FACSAria. From the germline V gene, CDR1 is MNHEY and CDR2 is SVGAGI. The CDR3 holds 14 amino acids from the cysteine to the phenylalanine. The entry retains the CDR3 DNA only, 42 bases that are in frame from base 1. V has 7 bases trimmed and J has 5 bases trimmed; junction bases matching no gene number 10.

The clonotype comes from a human donor with alopecia areata. The sequence joins TRBV6-5 to TRBJ2-5; 7 nucleotides in the junction match TRBD2. The sample was CD4+ T cells sorted from blood, taken at week 4, from a patient treated with tofacitinib. The CDR3 protein sequence reads: CASTSFGLDETQYF. The DNA reads TGTGCCAGCACCTCCTTCGGACTAGATGAGACCCAGTACTTC.